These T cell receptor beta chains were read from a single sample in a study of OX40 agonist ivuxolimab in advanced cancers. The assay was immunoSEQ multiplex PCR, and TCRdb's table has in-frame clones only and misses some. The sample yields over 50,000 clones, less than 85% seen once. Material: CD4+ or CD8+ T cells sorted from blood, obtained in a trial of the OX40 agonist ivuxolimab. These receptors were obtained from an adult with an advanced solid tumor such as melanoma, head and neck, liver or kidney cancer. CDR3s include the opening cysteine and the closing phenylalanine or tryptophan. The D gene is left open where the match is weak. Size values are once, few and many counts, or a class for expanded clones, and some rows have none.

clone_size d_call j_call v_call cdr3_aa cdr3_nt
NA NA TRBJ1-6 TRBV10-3 CAMPVGTPNNSPLHF TGTGCCATGCCTGTAGGGACACCTAATAATTCACCCCTCCACTTT
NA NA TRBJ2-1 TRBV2 CASRGSLVVYEQFF TGTGCCAGCAGGGGGTCACTAGTGGTTTATGAGCAGTTCTTC
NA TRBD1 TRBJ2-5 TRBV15 CATALRYVRGSVETQYF TGTGCCACCGCGCTCCGGTATGTCAGGGGGTCGGTGGAGACCCAGTACTTC
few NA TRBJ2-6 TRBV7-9 CASSFVTGANVLTF TGTGCCAGCAGCTTCGTAACAGGGGCCAACGTCCTGACTTTC
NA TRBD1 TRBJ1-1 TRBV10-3 CAISGPWDRGQNTEAFF TGTGCCATCAGTGGACCCTGGGACAGGGGACAGAACACTGAAGCTTTCTTT
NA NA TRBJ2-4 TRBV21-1 CASSKESENIQYF TGTGCCAGCAGCAAAGAGTCAGAAAACATTCAGTACTTC
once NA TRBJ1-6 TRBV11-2 CASSLMSSYNSPLHF TGTGCCAGCAGCTTAATGAGCTCCTATAATTCACCCCTCCACTTT
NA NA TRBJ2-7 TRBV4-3 CASSQDVDLPYEQYF TGCGCCAGCAGCCAAGATGTAGACCTGCCCTACGAGCAGTACTTC
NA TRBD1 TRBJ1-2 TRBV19 CASSTRETGAYGYTF TGTGCCAGTAGTACGAGGGAGACAGGGGCCTATGGCTACACCTTC
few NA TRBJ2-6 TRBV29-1 CSEIRWSTGPGANVLTF TGCAGCGAAATACGGTGGAGTACAGGGCCTGGGGCCAACGTCCTGACTTTC
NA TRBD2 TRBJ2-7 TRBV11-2 CASSLESLAVYEQYF TGTGCCAGCAGCTTAGAGTCACTAGCGGTCTACGAGCAGTACTTC
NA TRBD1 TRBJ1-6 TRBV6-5 CASSYSGGWKGAPLHF TGTGCCAGCAGTTACTCAGGGGGCTGGAAGGGAGCACCCCTCCACTTT
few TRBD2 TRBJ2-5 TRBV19 CASSPLAGGQGETQYF TGTGCCAGTAGTCCCCTAGCGGGAGGGCAGGGGGAGACCCAGTACTTC
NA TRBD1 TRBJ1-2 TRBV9 CASSPGTGVDYGYTF TGTGCCAGCAGCCCGGGGACAGGGGTCGACTATGGCTACACCTTC
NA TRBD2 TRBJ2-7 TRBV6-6 CASTAGGSYEQYF TGTGCCAGCACGGCGGGAGGGTCCTACGAGCAGTACTTC
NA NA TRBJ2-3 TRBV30 CAWSVTQDTQYF TGTGCCTGGAGTGTAACCCAAGATACGCAGTATTTT
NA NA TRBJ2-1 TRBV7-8 CASSLEGGMLNEQFF TGTGCCAGCAGCTTAGAGGGCGGGATGCTTAATGAGCAGTTCTTC
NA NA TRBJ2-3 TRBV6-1 CASSEVVRVDTQYF TGTGCCAGCAGTGAAGTGGTTCGGGTAGATACGCAGTATTTT
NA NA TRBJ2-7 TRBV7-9 CASRVGEASYEQYF TGTGCCAGCAGGGTGGGGGAGGCCTCCTACGAGCAGTACTTC
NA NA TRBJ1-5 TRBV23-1 CASSLVQYSNQPQHF TGCGCCAGCAGTCTTGTCCAATATAGCAATCAGCCCCAGCATTTT
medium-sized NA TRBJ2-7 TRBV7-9 CASSSYQRAGLYEQYF TGTGCCAGCAGCTCCTACCAGCGGGCGGGGTTGTACGAGCAGTACTTC
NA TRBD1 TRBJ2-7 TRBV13 CASSLGETGGSYEQYF TGTGCCAGCAGCTTAGGGGAGACAGGGGGTTCCTACGAGCAGTACTTC
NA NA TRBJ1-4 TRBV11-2 CASSLNSRGNEKLFF TGTGCCAGCAGCTTAAATTCCAGGGGAAATGAAAAACTGTTTTTT
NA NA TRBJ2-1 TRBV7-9 CASSLAWLNNEQFF TGTGCCAGCAGCTTAGCTTGGCTCAACAATGAGCAGTTCTTC
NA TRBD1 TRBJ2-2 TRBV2 CAKSDRGGTGELFF TGTGCCAAGTCGGACAGGGGAGGCACCGGGGAGCTGTTTTTT
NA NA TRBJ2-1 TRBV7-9 CASSLSSDNEQFF TGTGCCAGCAGCTTGAGTAGCGATAATGAGCAGTTCTTC
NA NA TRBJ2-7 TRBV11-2 CASSLDVTYEQYF TGTGCCAGCAGCTTAGATGTAACCTACGAGCAGTACTTC
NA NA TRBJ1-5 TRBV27 CASSLQGSNQPQHF TGTGCCAGCAGTCTTCAGGGGTCTAATCAGCCCCAGCATTTT
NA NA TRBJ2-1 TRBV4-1 CASSSSGTGQHEQFF TGCGCCAGCAGCTCTTCCGGGACTGGCCAACATGAGCAGTTCTTC
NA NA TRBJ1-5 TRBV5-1 CASSLGGYSNQPQHF TGCGCCAGCAGCTTGGGCGGATATAGCAATCAGCCCCAGCATTTT
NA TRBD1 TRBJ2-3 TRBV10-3 CASWTGVTDTQYF TGTGCCAGCTGGACAGGGGTGACAGATACGCAGTATTTT
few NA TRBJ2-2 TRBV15 CATSRDLMIGELFF TGTGCCACCAGCAGAGATCTCATGATCGGGGAGCTGTTTTTT
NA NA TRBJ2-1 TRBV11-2 CASTFGGQRGNEQFF TGTGCCAGCACTTTTGGGGGCCAGCGTGGCAATGAGCAGTTCTTC
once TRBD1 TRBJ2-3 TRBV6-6 CASSQGADTQYF TGTGCCAGCAGCCAGGGGGCGGATACGCAGTATTTT
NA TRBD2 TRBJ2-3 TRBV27 CASSLRGRRFTDTQYF TGTGCCAGCAGTTTACGCGGGAGACGCTTCACAGATACGCAGTATTTT
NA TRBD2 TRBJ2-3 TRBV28 CASSLIGLSGRLGTDTQYF TGTGCCAGCAGTTTGATTGGCCTTAGCGGGAGGTTGGGCACAGATACGCAGTATTTT
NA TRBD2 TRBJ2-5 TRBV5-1 CASSLNPSGEETQYF TGCGCCAGCAGCTTGAATCCTAGCGGAGAAGAGACCCAGTACTTC
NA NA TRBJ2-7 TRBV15 CATSRSYYEQYF TGTGCCACCAGTAGAAGTTACTACGAGCAGTACTTC
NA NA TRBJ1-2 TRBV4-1 CASSQDPRGTGKNYGYTF TGCGCCAGCAGCCAAGACCCACGAGGTACCGGGAAGAACTATGGCTACACCTTC
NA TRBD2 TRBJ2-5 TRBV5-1 CASSPPGGRYQETQYF TGCGCCAGCAGCCCACCGGGGGGGAGGTACCAAGAGACCCAGTACTTC
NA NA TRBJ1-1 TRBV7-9 CASSLGGDTEAFF TGTGCCAGCAGCTTAGGCGGGGACACTGAAGCTTTCTTT
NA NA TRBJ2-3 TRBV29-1 CSVGRRTDTQYF TGCAGCGTAGGCAGGCGCACAGATACGCAGTATTTT
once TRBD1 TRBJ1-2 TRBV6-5 CASSYSRDSGGYTF TGTGCCAGCAGTTACTCGAGGGACAGCGGTGGCTACACCTTC
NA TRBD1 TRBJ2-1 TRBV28 CASRRGQNEQFF TGTGCCAGCAGGAGGGGACAGAATGAGCAGTTCTTC
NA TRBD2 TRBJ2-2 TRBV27 CASTRGRGKNTGELFF TGTGCCAGCACCCGCGGGAGGGGAAAGAACACCGGGGAGCTGTTTTTT
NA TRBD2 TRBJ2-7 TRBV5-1 CASSSGTSGSSTYF TGCGCCAGCAGCTCCGGGACTAGCGGGAGTAGCACGTACTTC
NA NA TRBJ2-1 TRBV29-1 CSARPARFGSEQFF TGCAGCGCTCGCCCGGCAAGGTTCGGGAGTGAGCAGTTCTTC
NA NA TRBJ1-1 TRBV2 CASIKGGSDTEAFF TGTGCCAGCATCAAAGGGGGGTCTGATACTGAAGCTTTCTTT
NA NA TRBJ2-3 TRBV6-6 CASSYSQSTDTQYF TGTGCCAGCAGTTACTCCCAGAGCACAGATACGCAGTATTTT